These 14 T cell receptor beta chains were sequenced from one sample in a study of T cell repertoires in cytomegalovirus infection. TCRdb re-called the reads with MiXCR, one entry per CDR3 protein. The repertoire consists of some 350,000 distinct CDR3 sequences, with 34% occurring once and the leading ten covering roughly 13%. For these TCRs, the target antigens are not known. The sequencing here drew on cultured PBMCs, taken from culture after CMV antigen stimulation. All receptors come from a human donor in good health (CMV status not recorded). Some clones in this sample may be carry-over from other donors' samples.

This clonotype has a handful of counts. The V gene is TRBV12-5, the J gene TRBJ1-3; D is ambiguous. The CDR3 consists of 13 residues. V lost 6 bases, J lost 0 bases, and 6 bases lay in between. CDR1 and CDR2 (germline): LGHNT, FRNRAP. Here the CDR3 reads CASGPLSGNTIYF. CDR3 coding DNA: TGTGCTAGTGGGCCTCTCTCTGGAAACACCATATATTTT.

This chain joins TRBV6-2 or TRBV6-3 and TRBJ2-3; D uncertain. The CDR3 has 14 amino acids. Germline V lookup: CDR1 MNHEY, CDR2 SVGEGT. V shed 1 base and J shed 2 bases, with 7 bases lying between them. This chain's CDR3 is CASSYLADTDTQYF. The CDR3 coding sequence is TGTGCCAGCAGTTACTTGGCGGACACAGATACGCAGTATTTT.

This clonotype was seen a handful of times. The J gene is TRBJ2-3, the V gene TRBV29-1, with 8 bases lining up with TRBD1. The germline gives CDR1 SQVTM, CDR2 ANQGSEA. V was clipped by 4 bases and J by 4 bases; unmatched bases: 4. This CDR3 region has 13 residues. The CDR3 loop is CSVGTGTADTQYF. The DNA for the CDR3 is TGCAGCGTTGGGACAGGGACGGCAGATACGCAGTATTTT.

Concerning this clonotype: A read error is possible here, since a much larger clone lies one base away. V gene TRBV20-1 combines with J gene TRBJ2-1; 8 bases map to TRBD2. V lost 8 bases to trimming and J lost 7 bases; unmatched junction nucleotides: 16. CDR1 is DFQATT and CDR2 is SNEGSKA in the germline V gene (reference sequence). There are 15 residues in the CDR3. The CDR3 nucleotides are TGCAGTTCTCCCGACCCGAGCGGGAGCGGAAATGAGCAGTTCTTC. Translation: CSSPDPSGSGNEQFF.

This chain uses TRBV4-1 with TRBJ1-5; no definite D call. The germline V gene encodes CDR1 MGHRA and CDR2 YSYEKL. Trimming pared 2 bases from V and 8 bases from J, leaving 19 bases between. The CDR3 loop spans 16 amino acids. The CDR3 loop is CASSQTVNRGLEPQHF. CDR3 DNA sequence: TGCGCCAGCAGCCAAACGGTCAACAGAGGCTTGGAGCCCCAGCATTTT.

The chain employs TRBV19 and TRBJ1-5; D is perhaps TRBD1 (6 bases). Germline CDR1 LNHDA, CDR2 SQIVND (reference sequence). V shed 6 bases and J shed 5 bases, with 11 bases lying between them. The CDR3 spans 13 residues. CDR3 bases: TGTGCCAGTAGGACACAGGGAGATCAGCCCCAGCATTTT. Its protein is CASRTQGDQPQHF.

This rearrangement joins TRBV28 to TRBJ1-2; 9 nucleotides align to TRBD1. This CDR3 comprises 15 residues. Trimming at V came to 8 bases and at J to 5 bases, leaving 12 bases not matched to a gene. Germline CDR1 MDHEN, CDR2 SYDVKM. The CDR3 DNA reads TGTGCCAGCCTTCGGACAGGGGACTGGGGGTATGGCTACACCTTC. Translated, it gives CASLRTGDWGYGYTF.

This clonotype occurred a few times. This chain uses TRBV7-6 with TRBJ1-5; no clear D gene. Trimming left V 3 bases short and J 2 bases short, with 14 bases between. CDR1 and CDR2 (germline): SGHVS, FNYEAQ. This CDR3 has 16 residues. CDR3 region: CASSFTGGVRNQPQHF. The CDR3 coding sequence is TGTGCCAGCAGCTTCACGGGTGGGGTACGCAATCAGCCCCAGCATTTT.

The chain combines TRBV7-2 with TRBJ2-7; the D gene is possibly TRBD2 (7 bases). The CDR3 has 15 residues. The germline V gene has CDR1 SGHTA and CDR2 FQGNSA. Deletions cut 1 base from V and 2 bases from J, with 12 bases between. The CDR3 reads CASSLGWGGTYEQYF. In DNA, the CDR3 is TGTGCCAGCAGCTTAGGGTGGGGGGGCACCTACGAGCAGTACTTC. Filled out from reference TRBV7-2 and TRBJ2-7, the complete variable domain reads GAGVSQSPSNKVTEKGKDVELRCDPISGHTALYWYRQSLGQGLEFLIYFQGNSAPDKSGLPSDRFSAERTGGSVSTLTIQRTQQEDSAVYLCASSLGWGGTYEQYFGPGTRLTVT.

Notes on this clonotype: A read error may explain this, as a much larger clone is one base away. The V call is TRBV7-2, the J call TRBJ2-7; D is perhaps TRBD2 (7 bases). The V and J ends lost 5 bases and 8 bases respectively, with 13 bases between them. The CDR3 loop spans 12 amino acids. CDR1 and CDR2 from the germline V gene are SGHTA and FQGNSA. The CDR3 DNA is TGTGCCAGCAGCCGACCGGGGGGCAAGCAGTACGTC. This sequence encodes CASSRPGGKQYV.

Only a few counts were recorded for this clonotype. This sequence joins TRBV12-3 or TRBV12-4 and TRBJ1-1, with D possibly TRBD1 on 5 matching bases. V shed 2 bases and J shed 1 base, with 8 bases lying between them. CDR3 length: 14 residues. This CDR3 is CASSLFGGNTEAFF. The CDR3 nucleotides read TGTGCCAGCAGTTTATTTGGGGGGAACACTGAAGCTTTCTTT.

This sequence joins TRBV6-5 and TRBJ1-1, with 7 positions matching TRBD1. Germline trimming cut 5 bases from V and 0 bases from J; bases unmatched to any gene: 6. Germline CDR1 MNHEY, CDR2 SVGAGI. The CDR3 length is 15 residues. CDR3: CASSIRQGMNTEAFF. CDR3 sequence (DNA): TGTGCCAGCAGTATTCGACAGGGAATGAACACTGAAGCTTTCTTT.

This clonotype was recorded a few times. The V and J genes are TRBV15 and TRBJ2-5; no clear D. The CDR3 runs to 15 residues. Germline lookup yields CDR1 LNHNV and CDR2 YYDKDF (reference sequence). V was trimmed by 0 bases and J by 2 bases, leaving 10 bases between them. The CDR3 here is CATSRDEAAQETQYF. The CDR3 DNA reads TGTGCCACCAGCAGAGATGAGGCAGCGCAAGAGACCCAGTACTTC.

This clonotype was counted a few times. This chain links TRBV4-1 with TRBJ2-1; 8 positions match TRBD2. There are 15 residues in the CDR3. With 5 bases clipped from V and 4 bases from J, the junction kept 7 bases outside the gene matches. CDR1 MGHRA and CDR2 YSYEKL come from the germline V gene. The CDR3 bases are TGCGCCAGCAGCGATACTAGCGGCCCATACAATGAGCAGTTCTTC. It yields the protein CASSDTSGPYNEQFF.